The rows below give T cell receptor beta chains drawn from one sample of a study of blood T cells in healthy people across ages. TCRdb re-called the 5' RACE reads through MiXCR, storing one row per CDR3 protein. Of about 1,800,000 distinct CDR3 sequences listed, approximately 28% are singletons. Sequenced input: blood. These TCRs come from a woman between 25 and 40 years old in good health. Each CDR3 is given with its conserved first and last residue. The D gene is left open where the match is weak. Rows may omit the clone size; those that give it use once, few, many or a size class.

TRBV20-1,TRBJ2-1,TRBD2,NA,TGCAGTGCTAGAGAATCCAGCGGGAGCTCCTACAATGAGCAGTTCTTC,CSARESSGSSYNEQFF
TRBV11-3,TRBJ1-1,TRBD1,NA,TGTGCCAGCAGCTCCGGGGGGACAGGGACGGCTGAAGCTTTCTTT,CASSSGGTGTAEAFF
TRBV29-1,TRBJ2-5,TRBD2,many,TGCAGCGCCGGGACTAGCGGGACGGCTGAAGAGACCCAGTACTTC,CSAGTSGTAEETQYF
TRBV12-3/TRBV12-4,TRBJ2-2,TRBD1,NA,TGTGCCAGCAGAACAGGGGGATCCGGGGAGCTGTTTTTT,CASRTGGSGELFF
TRBV12-3/TRBV12-4,TRBJ1-2,TRBD1,many,TGTGCCAGCAGTACCTCCGACAGGGTGAATGGCTACACCTTC,CASSTSDRVNGYTF
TRBV29-1,TRBJ1-1,NA,NA,TGCAGCGTCCTCCCGAGGGGTTTAGGCACTGAAGCTTTCTTT,CSVLPRGLGTEAFF
TRBV5-1,TRBJ2-2,NA,NA,TGCGCCAGCAGCTTGGAGTCGACAGGGAACACCGGGGAGCTGTTTTTT,CASSLESTGNTGELFF
TRBV4-1,TRBJ2-7,TRBD1,NA,TGCGCCAGCAGCCAAGATTCAGGACAGGCCTACGAGCAGTACTTC,CASSQDSGQAYEQYF
TRBV2,TRBJ1-1,NA,few,TGTGCCAGCAGTGAAGAGGTTGAAGCTTTCTTT,CASSEEVEAFF
TRBV12-3/TRBV12-4,TRBJ2-5,TRBD2,many,TGTGCCAGCAGTGAAATAGTGACTAGCGGCCCCCAAGAGACCCAGTACTTC,CASSEIVTSGPQETQYF
TRBV20-1,TRBJ1-2,NA,few,TGCAGTGCTAGAGATCCGGAGACAGGTGTCTATGGCTACACCTTC,CSARDPETGVYGYTF
TRBV3-1,TRBJ2-4,NA,many,TGTGCCAGCAGCCAAGAGGGGGTAAAGATGTCCAAAAACATTCAGTACTTC,CASSQEGVKMSKNIQYF
TRBV2,TRBJ1-4,NA,NA,TGTGCCAGCAGTAAGGACGGCACAACTAATGAAAAACTGTTTTTT,CASSKDGTTNEKLFF
TRBV11-2,TRBJ2-2,NA,few,TGTGCCAGCAGCTCTAATCAGGGAACCGGGGAGCTGTTTTTT,CASSSNQGTGELFF
TRBV9,TRBJ2-4,TRBD2,NA,TGTGCCAGCAGCCCCCGAAATAGCGGGGGACAGCAGTACTTC,CASSPRNSGGQQYF
TRBV11-2,TRBJ2-7,TRBD2,few,TGTGCCAGCAGCTTAACGCGGCCGGGAGGATCGTACCACGAGCAGTACTTC,CASSLTRPGGSYHEQYF
TRBV24-1,TRBJ2-1,TRBD2,few,TGTGCCACCAGTGATTTCGGGAGGGTCGGGGTCAATGAGCAGTTCTTC,CATSDFGRVGVNEQFF
TRBV11-2,TRBJ1-2,NA,NA,TGTGCCAGCAGCCCCTTTGGGCGGGGGTTAGGTGGCTGCACCTTC,CASSPFGRGLGGCTF
TRBV9,TRBJ2-7,TRBD2,many,TGTGCCAGCAGCACATCAGCGGGGGGAGCCTACGAGCAGTACTTC,CASSTSAGGAYEQYF
TRBV7-9,TRBJ2-7,TRBD1,few,TGTGCCAGCACCGTAGACAGGGGTCCCTACGAGCAGTACTTC,CASTVDRGPYEQYF
TRBV3-1,TRBJ1-5,NA,NA,TGTGCCAGCAGCCAAGTCGGTGGGCCCCAGCATTTT,CASSQVGGPQHF
TRBV7-6,TRBJ2-7,NA,many,TGTGCCAGCAGCTTAGTTCGGGACGAGCAGTACTTC,CASSLVRDEQYF
TRBV27,TRBJ1-1,NA,few,TGTGCCAGCAGTTTGGTCAGGGAATGGGACACTGAAGCTTTCTTT,CASSLVREWDTEAFF
TRBV20-1,TRBJ2-7,NA,few,TGCAGTGCAAGGGTAGCTGCCTCGTACGAGCAGTACTTC,CSARVAASYEQYF
TRBV20-1,TRBJ1-2,TRBD1,NA,TGCAGTGCACCCCGACAGGGCGACAGGACCTTC,CSAPRQGDRTF
TRBV5-1,TRBJ1-2,TRBD1,NA,TGCGCCAGCAGCTTGGATGGGTCGGGACAGGGGAAGACTGCCGATGGCTACACCTTC,CASSLDGSGQGKTADGYTF
TRBV20-1,TRBJ2-5,NA,few,TGCAGTGCTATAAAGGAGGGATCGGAGACCCAGTACTTC,CSAIKEGSETQYF
TRBV2,TRBJ2-1,NA,many,TGTGCCAGCAGTGAAGGGACGGGGGTATCCTACAATGAGCAGTTCTTC,CASSEGTGVSYNEQFF
TRBV29-1,TRBJ2-3,TRBD2,NA,TGCAGCGTGGTCGCTTTAGCGGGGGGCACAGATACGCAGTATTTT,CSVVALAGGTDTQYF
TRBV7-2,TRBJ2-3,NA,NA,TGTGCCAGCAAAAAGCCCGGGCCAGATACGCAGTATTTT,CASKKPGPDTQYF
TRBV5-1,TRBJ2-1,TRBD2,few,TGCGCCAGCAGCCCGAACCCGACTAGCGGGATGTTCAACTCCTACAATGAGCAGTTCTTC,CASSPNPTSGMFNSYNEQFF
TRBV7-2,TRBJ2-7,NA,many,TGTGCCAGCAGCCCCGGGACCCATACGGGCGAGCAGTACTTC,CASSPGTHTGEQYF
TRBV28,TRBJ2-5,NA,NA,TGTGCCAGCAGTACCCTCGGGTCCCAGTACTTC,CASSTLGSQYF
TRBV5-6,TRBJ1-1,NA,NA,TGTGCCAGCAGCCCCCAAAACCGGGGACTTACGAACACTGAGGCTTTCTTT,CASSPQNRGLTNTEAFF
TRBV20-1,TRBJ2-1,TRBD2,many,TGCAGTATTAGCGGGGGTAACAATGAGCAGTTCTTC,CSISGGNNEQFF
TRBV29-1,TRBJ1-1,NA,NA,TGCAGCGTCAGCCGGGAATTTAGCACTGAAGCTTTCTTT,CSVSREFSTEAFF
TRBV12-5,TRBJ2-1,TRBD2,NA,TGTGCTAGTGGTGTGATCTCCGGGACTAGCGGGCCCAGCTCCTACAATGAGCAGTTCTTC,CASGVISGTSGPSSYNEQFF
TRBV2,TRBJ2-7,TRBD2,few,TGTGCCAGTCAGGGAGGGTCCTACGAGCAGTACTTC,CASQGGSYEQYF
TRBV20-1,TRBJ2-3,NA,many,TGCAGTGCATTTAACTCGGTTTCTGGCGAGGATACGCAGTATTTT,CSAFNSVSGEDTQYF
TRBV6-5,TRBJ2-5,NA,few,TGTGCCAGCAGTTCTCCTCCGGGCATTTACGGGGAGACCCAGTACTTC,CASSSPPGIYGETQYF
TRBV24-1,TRBJ2-5,NA,few,TGTGCCACCAGTGACCGCTCGCTAGCCCTTATTGATGAGCAGTACTTC,CATSDRSLALIDEQYF
TRBV6-6,TRBJ2-5,NA,many,TGTGCCTCCCAACCCTCGGGATGGGAGACCCAGTACTTC,CASQPSGWETQYF
TRBV4-1,TRBJ2-1,NA,few,TGCGCCAGCAGCCAGGACAAGACACTGGGAGGTGAGCAGTTCTTC,CASSQDKTLGGEQFF
TRBV12-3/TRBV12-4,TRBJ2-3,TRBD2,few,TGTGCCAGCAGTGGTAGCGGGGGTGCTCCCTCAGATACGCAGTATTTT,CASSGSGGAPSDTQYF
TRBV7-6,TRBJ2-7,NA,many,TGTGCCAGCAGCCGCTCCGGGACGGTTTCCTACGAGCAGTACTTC,CASSRSGTVSYEQYF
TRBV29-1,TRBJ2-1,TRBD2,once,TGCAGCGTTGCTGGGACTAGCGGGAGTGCTGAGCAGTTCTTC,CSVAGTSGSAEQFF
TRBV4-3,TRBJ1-4,NA,NA,TGCGCCAGCAGCCAATACGGGGTTAGGGAAAAACTGTTTTTT,CASSQYGVREKLFF
TRBV12-3/TRBV12-4,TRBJ1-1,NA,few,TGTGCCAGCAGTCCCTCCCAGGGAGCCCTGAACACTGAAGCTTTCTTT,CASSPSQGALNTEAFF
TRBV6-6,TRBJ2-4,NA,NA,TGTGCCAGCAGCAGTGGGGGTTCCATTCAGTACTTC,CASSSGGSIQYF
TRBV5-1,TRBJ1-4,TRBD1,few,TGCGCCAGCAGCTTGGAAGGGACAGGGTTGCTGTTTTTT,CASSLEGTGLLFF
TRBV9,TRBJ1-5,NA,few,TGTGCCAGCAGCGTAGAGTCCAACATGGGGCCCCAGCATTTT,CASSVESNMGPQHF
TRBV7-9,TRBJ1-4,NA,NA,TGTGCCAGCGGTCGGTCAGGGACTAATGAAAAACTGTTTTTT,CASGRSGTNEKLFF
TRBV29-1,TRBJ1-2,TRBD1,NA,TGCAGCGTTGATGTGGCAGACAGGGGGAACTATGGCTGCACCTTC,CSVDVADRGNYGCTF